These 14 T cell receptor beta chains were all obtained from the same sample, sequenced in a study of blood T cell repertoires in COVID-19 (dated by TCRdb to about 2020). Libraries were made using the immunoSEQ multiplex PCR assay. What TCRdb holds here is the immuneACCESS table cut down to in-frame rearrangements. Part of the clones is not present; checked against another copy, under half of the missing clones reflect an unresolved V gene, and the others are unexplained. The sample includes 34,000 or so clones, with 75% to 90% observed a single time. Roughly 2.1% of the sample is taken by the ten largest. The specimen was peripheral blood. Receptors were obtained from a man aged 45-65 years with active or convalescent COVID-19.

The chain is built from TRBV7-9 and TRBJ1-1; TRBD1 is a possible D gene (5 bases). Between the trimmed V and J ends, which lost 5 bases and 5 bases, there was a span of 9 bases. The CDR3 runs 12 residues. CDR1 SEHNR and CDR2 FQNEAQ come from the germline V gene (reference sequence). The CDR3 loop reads CASSLGLTEAFF. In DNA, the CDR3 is TGTGCCAGCAGCCTGGGACTTACTGAAGCTTTCTTT.

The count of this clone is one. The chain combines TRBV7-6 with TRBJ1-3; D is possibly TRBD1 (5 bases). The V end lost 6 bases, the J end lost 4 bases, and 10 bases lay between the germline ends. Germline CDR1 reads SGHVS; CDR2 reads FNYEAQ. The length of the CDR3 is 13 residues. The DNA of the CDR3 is TGTGCCAGCAGTATAGGGGAAGGAAACACCATATATTTT. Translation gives CASSIGEGNTIYF. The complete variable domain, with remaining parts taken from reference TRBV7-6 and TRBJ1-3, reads GAGVSQSPRYKVTKRGQDVALRCDPISGHVSLYWYRQALGQGPEFLTYFNYEAQQDKSGLPNDRFSAERPEGSISTLTIQRTEQRDSAMYRCASSIGEGNTIYFGEGSWLTVV.

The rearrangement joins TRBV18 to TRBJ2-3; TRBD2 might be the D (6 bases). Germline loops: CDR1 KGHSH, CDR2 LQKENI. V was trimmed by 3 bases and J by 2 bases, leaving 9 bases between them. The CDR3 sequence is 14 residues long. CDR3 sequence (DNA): TGTGCCAGCTCACCCAGACTAGTCACAGATACGCAGTATTTT. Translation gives CASSPRLVTDTQYF.

The CDR3 nucleotides read TGTGCCAGCGGGACAGGGAGAATCAACACTGAAGCTTTCTTT. Protein sequence: CASGTGRINTEAFF. The chain couples TRBV28 to TRBJ1-1; TRBD1 agrees at 9 bases. J lost 2 bases, V lost 8 bases, and 6 bases had no gene match. CDR1 and CDR2 from the germline V gene are MDHEN and SYDVKM. The CDR3 runs 14 residues.

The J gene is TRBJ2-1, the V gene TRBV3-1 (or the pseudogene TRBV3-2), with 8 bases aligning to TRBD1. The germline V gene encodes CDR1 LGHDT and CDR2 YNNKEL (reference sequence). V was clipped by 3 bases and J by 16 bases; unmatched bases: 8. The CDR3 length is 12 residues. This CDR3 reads CASSHLGDRPFF. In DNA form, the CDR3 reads TGTGCCAGCAGCCACCTCGGGGACAGGCCCTTCTTC.

The CDR3: CASKRLAGADGYEQYF. Written as DNA, the CDR3 is TGTGCCAGCAAGAGACTAGCGGGAGCCGACGGCTACGAGCAGTACTTC. V usage is TRBV2 and J usage is TRBJ2-7; 12 bases line up with TRBD2. Germline V CDR1 and CDR2: SNHLY, FYNNEI. This CDR3 is built from 16 residues. After removal of 7 bases from V and 3 bases from J, the junction contained 10 bases not matched to a gene.

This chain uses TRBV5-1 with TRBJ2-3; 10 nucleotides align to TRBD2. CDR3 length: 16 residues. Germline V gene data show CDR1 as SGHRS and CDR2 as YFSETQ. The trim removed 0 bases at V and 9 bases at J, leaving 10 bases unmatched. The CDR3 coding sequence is TGCGCCAGCAGCTTGGCGGGTGGGACTAGCGAGTTGACGCAGTATTTT. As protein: CASSLAGGTSELTQYF.

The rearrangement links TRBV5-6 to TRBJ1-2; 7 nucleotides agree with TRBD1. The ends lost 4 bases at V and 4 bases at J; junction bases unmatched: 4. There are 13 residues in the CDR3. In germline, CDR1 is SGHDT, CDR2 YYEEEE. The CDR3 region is CASSRGTVYGYTF. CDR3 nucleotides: TGTGCCAGCAGCCGAGGGACAGTCTATGGCTACACCTTC.

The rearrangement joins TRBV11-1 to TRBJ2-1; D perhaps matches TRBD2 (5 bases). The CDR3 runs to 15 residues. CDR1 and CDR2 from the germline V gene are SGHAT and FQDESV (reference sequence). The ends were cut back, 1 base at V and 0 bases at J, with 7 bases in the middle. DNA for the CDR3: TGTGCCAGCAGCTTAGGGAGGAGCTCCTACAATGAGCAGTTCTTC. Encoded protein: CASSLGRSSYNEQFF.

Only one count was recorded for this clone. Written as DNA, the CDR3 is TGTGCCAGCAGTGAAACAAGGACGGGCGGGAAGACCCAGTACTTC. Encoded protein: CASSETRTGGKTQYF. The V and J genes are TRBV2 and TRBJ2-5; D is perhaps TRBD2 (6 bases). The V end was cut by 2 bases, the J end by 6 bases, with 16 bases between. CDR1 is SNHLY and CDR2 is FYNNEI in the germline V gene. The CDR3 sequence is 15 residues long.

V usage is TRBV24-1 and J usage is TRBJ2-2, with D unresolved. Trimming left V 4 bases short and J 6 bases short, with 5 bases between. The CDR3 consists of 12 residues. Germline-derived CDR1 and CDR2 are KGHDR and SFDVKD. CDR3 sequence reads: CATSDPSGELFF. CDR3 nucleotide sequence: TGTGCCACCAGTGACCCTTCCGGGGAGCTGTTTTTT.

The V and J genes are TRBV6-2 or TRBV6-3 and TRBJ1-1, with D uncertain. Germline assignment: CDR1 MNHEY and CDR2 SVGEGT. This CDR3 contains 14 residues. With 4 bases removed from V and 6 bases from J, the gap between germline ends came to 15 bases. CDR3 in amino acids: CASSSHAVRSEAFF. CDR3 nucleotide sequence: TGTGCCAGCAGTTCACACGCCGTCAGGTCTGAAGCTTTCTTT.

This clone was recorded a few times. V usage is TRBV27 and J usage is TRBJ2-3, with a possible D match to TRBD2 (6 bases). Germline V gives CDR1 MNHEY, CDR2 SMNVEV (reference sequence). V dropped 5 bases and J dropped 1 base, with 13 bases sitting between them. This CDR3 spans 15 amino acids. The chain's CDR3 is CASSLGLLGTDTQYF. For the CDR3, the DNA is TGTGCCAGCAGTCTGGGACTCCTCGGCACAGATACGCAGTATTTT.

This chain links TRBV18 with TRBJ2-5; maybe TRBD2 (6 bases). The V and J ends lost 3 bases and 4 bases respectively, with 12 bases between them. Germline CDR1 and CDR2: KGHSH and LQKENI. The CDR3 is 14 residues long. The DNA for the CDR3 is TGTGCCAGCTCACCGGACGTACTAGCAGAGACCCAGTACTTC. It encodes CASSPDVLAETQYF. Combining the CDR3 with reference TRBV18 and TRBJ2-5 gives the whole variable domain NAGVMQNPRHLVRRRGQEARLRCSPMKGHSHVYWYRQLPEEGLKFMVYLQKENIIDESGMPKERFSAEFPKEGPSILRIQQVVRGDSAAYFCASSPDVLAETQYFGPGTRLLVL.